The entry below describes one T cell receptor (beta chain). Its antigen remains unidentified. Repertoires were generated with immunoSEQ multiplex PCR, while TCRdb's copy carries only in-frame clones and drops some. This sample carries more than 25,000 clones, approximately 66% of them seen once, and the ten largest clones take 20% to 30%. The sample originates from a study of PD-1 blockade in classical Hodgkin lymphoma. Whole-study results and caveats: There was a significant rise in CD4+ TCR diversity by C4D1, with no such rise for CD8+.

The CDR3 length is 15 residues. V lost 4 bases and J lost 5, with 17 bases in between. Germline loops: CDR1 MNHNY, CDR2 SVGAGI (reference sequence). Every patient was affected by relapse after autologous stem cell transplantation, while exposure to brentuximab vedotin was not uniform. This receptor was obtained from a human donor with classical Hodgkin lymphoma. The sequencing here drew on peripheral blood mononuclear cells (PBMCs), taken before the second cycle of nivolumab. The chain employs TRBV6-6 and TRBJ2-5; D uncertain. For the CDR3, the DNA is TGTGCCAGCAGTTCCACAGTACAGAGCCCGGAGACCCAGTACTTC. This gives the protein CASSSTVQSPETQYF.